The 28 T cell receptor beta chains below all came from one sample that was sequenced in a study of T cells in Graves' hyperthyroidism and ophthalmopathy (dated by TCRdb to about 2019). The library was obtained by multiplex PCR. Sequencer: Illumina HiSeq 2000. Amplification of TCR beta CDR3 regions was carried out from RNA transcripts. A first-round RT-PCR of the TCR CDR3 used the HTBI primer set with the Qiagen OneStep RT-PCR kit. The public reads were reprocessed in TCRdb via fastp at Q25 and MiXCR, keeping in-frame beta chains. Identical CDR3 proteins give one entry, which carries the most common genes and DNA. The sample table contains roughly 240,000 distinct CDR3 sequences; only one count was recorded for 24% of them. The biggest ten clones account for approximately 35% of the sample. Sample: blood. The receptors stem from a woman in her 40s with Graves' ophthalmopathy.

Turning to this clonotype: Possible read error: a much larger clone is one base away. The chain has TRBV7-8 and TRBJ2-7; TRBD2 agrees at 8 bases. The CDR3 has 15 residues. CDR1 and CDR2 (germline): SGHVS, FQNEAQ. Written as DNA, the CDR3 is TGTGCCAACAGCCCAACCGGGACTAGGGGCGCCGAGCAGTACTTC. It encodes CANSPTGTRGAEQYF.

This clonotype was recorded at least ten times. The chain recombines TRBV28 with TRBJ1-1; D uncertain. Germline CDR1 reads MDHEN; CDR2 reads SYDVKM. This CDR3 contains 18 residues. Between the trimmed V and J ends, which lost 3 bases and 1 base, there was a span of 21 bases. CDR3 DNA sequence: TGTGCCAGCAGTTTTTACGTGGTTACCGAGGCCGGGAACACTGAAGCTTTCTTT. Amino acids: CASSFYVVTEAGNTEAFF.

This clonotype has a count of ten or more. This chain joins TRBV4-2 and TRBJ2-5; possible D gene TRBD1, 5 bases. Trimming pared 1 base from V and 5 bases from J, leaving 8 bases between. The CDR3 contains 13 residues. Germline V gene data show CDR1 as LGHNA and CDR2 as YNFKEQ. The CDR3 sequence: CASSQGGWETQYF. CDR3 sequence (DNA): TGTGCCAGCAGCCAAGGGGGCTGGGAGACCCAGTACTTC.

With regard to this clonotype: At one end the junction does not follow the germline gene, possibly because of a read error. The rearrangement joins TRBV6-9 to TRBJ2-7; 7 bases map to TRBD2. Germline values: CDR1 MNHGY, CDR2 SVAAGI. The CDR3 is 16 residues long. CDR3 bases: TGTGCCAGCAGTTCTCATCAGGCGACTAGCTCCTACGAGCAGTCCTTC. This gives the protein CASSSHQATSSYEQSF.

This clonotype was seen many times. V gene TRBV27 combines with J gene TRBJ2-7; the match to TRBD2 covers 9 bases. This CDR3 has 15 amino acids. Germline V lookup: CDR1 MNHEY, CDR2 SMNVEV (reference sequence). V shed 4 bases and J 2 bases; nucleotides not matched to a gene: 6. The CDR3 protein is CASSSSTSGAYEQYF. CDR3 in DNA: TGTGCCAGCAGTTCGTCGACTAGCGGTGCCTACGAGCAGTACTTC.

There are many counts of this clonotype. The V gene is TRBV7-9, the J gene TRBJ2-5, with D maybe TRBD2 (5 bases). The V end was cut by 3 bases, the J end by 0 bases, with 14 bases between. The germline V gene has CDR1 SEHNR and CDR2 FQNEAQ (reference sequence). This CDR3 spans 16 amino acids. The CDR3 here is CASSLGRLEYQETQYF. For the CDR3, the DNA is TGTGCCAGCAGCTTGGGGAGACTCGAGTACCAAGAGACCCAGTACTTC.

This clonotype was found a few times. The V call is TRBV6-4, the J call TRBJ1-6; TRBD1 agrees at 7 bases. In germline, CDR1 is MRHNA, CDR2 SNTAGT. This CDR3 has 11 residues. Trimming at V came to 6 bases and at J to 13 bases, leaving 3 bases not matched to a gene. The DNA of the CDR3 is TGTGCCAGCAGCCCGACAGGGCCCCTCCACTTT. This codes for CASSPTGPLHF.

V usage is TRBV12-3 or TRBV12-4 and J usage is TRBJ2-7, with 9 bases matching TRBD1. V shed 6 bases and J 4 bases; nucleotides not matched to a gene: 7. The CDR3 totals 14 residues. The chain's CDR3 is CASRSEDRGYEQYF. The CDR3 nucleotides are TGTGCCAGCAGATCCGAAGACAGGGGGTACGAGCAGTACTTC.

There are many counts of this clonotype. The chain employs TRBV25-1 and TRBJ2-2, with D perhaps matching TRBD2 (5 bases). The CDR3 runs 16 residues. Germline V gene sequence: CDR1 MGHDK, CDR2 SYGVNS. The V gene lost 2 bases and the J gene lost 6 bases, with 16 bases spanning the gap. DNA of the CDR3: TGTGCCAGCAGTGAAAGTCTCACCTCCGGGGCCGGGGAGCTGTTTTTT. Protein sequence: CASSESLTSGAGELFF.

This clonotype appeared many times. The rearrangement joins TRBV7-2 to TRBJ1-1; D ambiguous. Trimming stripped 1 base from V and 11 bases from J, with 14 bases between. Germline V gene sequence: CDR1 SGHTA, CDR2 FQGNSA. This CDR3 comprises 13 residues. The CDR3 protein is CASSLVVGQHAFF. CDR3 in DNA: TGTGCCAGCAGCTTAGTAGTAGGGCAACATGCTTTCTTT.

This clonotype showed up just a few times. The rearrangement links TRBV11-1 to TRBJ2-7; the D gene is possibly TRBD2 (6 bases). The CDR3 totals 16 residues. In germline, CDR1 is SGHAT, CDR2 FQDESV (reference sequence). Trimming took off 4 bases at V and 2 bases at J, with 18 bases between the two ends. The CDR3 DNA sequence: TGTGCCAGCAGCTCCCGTGGGGGGACGGATACCTACGAGCAGTACTTC. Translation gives CASSSRGGTDTYEQYF. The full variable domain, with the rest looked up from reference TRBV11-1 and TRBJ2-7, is EAEVAQSPRYKITEKSQAVAFWCDPISGHATLYWYRQILGQGPELLVQFQDESVVDDSQLPKDRFSAERLKGVDSTLKIQPAELGDSAMYLCASSSRGGTDTYEQYFGPGTRLTVT.

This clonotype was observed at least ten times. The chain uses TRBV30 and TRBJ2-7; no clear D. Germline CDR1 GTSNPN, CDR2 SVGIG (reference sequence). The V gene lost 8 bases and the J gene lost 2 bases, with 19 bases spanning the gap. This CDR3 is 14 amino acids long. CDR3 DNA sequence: TGTGCCGTCGTCCCGGACGAGAGGACCTACGAGCAGTACTTC. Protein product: CAVVPDERTYEQYF.

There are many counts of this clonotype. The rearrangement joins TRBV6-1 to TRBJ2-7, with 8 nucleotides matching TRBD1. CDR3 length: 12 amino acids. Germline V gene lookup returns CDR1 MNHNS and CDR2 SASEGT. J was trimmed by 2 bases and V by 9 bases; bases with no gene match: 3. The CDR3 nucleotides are TGTGCCAGTCACAGGGGGGCCTACGAGCAGTACTTC. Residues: CASHRGAYEQYF.

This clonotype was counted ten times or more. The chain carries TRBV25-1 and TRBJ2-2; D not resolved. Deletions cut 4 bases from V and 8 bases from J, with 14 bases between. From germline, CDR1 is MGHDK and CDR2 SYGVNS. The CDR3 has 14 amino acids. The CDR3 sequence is CASSASSGSGELFF. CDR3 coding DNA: TGTGCCAGCAGTGCTTCCTCCGGGTCGGGGGAGCTGTTTTTT.

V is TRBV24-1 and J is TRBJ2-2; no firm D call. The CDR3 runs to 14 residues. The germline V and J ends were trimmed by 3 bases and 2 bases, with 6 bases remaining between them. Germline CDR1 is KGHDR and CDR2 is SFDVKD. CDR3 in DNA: TGTGCCACCAGTGATCGACACAACACCGGGGAGCTGTTTTTT. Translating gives CATSDRHNTGELFF.

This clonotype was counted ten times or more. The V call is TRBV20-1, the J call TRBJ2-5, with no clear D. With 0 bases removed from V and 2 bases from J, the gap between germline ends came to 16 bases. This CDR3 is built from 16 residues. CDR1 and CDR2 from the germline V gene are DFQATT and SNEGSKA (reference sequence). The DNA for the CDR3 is TGCAGTGCTAGAGAGGGTGGGATATTGGGACAAGAGACCCAGTACTTC. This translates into CSAREGGILGQETQYF.

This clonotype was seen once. The DNA of the CDR3 is TGTGCCAGCAGTCGAAACGCATGGTACGACGAGCAGTACTTC. Translated: CASSRNAWYDEQYF. The chain joins TRBV12-3 or TRBV12-4 to TRBJ2-7; no definite D call. This CDR3 spans 14 amino acids. V was trimmed by 5 bases and J by 5 bases, leaving 16 bases between them.

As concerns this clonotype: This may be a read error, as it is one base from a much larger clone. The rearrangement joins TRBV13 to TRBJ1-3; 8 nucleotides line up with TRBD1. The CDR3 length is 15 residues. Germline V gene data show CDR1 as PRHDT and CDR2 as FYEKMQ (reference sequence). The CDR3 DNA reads TGTGCCAGCAGCTCCAACACGGGGACAGGTGACACCATGTATTTT. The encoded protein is CASSSNTGTGDTMYF.

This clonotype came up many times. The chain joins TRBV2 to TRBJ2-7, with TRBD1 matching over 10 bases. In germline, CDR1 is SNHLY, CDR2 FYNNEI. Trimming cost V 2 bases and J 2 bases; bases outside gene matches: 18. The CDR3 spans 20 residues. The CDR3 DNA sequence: TGTGCCAGCAGTGAAAGGGCTCCGTGGACAGGGGGTGTCCGAGCCTACGAGCAGTACTTC. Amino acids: CASSERAPWTGGVRAYEQYF.

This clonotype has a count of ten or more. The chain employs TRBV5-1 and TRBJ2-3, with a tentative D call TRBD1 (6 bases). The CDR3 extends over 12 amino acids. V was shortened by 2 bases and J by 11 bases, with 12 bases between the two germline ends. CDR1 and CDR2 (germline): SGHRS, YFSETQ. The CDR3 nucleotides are TGCGCCAGCAGCTTTACAGGGTTAGGGCAGTATTTT. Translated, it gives CASSFTGLGQYF.

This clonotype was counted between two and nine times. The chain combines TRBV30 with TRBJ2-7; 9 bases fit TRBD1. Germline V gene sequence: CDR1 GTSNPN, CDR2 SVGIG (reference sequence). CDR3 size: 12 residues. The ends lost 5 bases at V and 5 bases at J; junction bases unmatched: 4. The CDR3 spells CAWGDREDEQYF. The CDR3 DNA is TGTGCCTGGGGGGACAGGGAGGACGAGCAGTACTTC.

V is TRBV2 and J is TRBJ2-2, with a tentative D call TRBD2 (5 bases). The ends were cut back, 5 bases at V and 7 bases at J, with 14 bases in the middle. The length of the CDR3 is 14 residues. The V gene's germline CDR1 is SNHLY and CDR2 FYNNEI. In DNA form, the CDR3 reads TGTGCCAGCAGTCCCACTAGATCAGGCGGGGAGCTGTTTTTT. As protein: CASSPTRSGGELFF.

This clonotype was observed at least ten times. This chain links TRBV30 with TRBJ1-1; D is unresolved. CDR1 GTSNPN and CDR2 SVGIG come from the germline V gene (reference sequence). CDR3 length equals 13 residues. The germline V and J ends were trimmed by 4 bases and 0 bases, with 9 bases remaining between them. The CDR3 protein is CAWKTAMNTEAFF. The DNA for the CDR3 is TGTGCCTGGAAGACGGCCATGAACACTGAAGCTTTCTTT.

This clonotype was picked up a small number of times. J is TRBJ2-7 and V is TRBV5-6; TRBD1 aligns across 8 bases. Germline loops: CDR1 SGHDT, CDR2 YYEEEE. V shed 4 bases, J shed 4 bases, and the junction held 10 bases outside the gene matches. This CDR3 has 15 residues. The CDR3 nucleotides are TGTGCCAGCAGCCGGACAGGGCATGGGGTTTACGAGCAGTACTTC. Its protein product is CASSRTGHGVYEQYF.

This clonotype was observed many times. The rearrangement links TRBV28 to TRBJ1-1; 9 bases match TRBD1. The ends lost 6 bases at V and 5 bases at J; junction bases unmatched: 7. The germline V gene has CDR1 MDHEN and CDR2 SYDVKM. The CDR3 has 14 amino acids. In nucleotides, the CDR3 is TGTGCCAGCAGCCCTGGGACAGGGTATACTGAAGCTTTCTTT. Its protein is CASSPGTGYTEAFF.

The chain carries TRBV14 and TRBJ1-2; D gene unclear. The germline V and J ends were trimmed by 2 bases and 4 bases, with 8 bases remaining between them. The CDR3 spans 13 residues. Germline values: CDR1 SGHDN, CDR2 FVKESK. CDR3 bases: TGTGCCAGCAGCCAAATCGGAAGCTATGGCTACACCTTC. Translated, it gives CASSQIGSYGYTF.

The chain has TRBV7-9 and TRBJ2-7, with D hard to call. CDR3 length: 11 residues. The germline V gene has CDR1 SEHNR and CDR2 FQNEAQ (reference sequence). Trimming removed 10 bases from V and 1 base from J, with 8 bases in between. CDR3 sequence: CAIGRSYEQYF. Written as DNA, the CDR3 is TGTGCCATCGGACGATCCTACGAGCAGTACTTC. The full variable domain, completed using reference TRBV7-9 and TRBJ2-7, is DTGVSQNPRHKITKRGQNVTFRCDPISEHNRLYWYRQTLGQGPEFLTYFQNEAQLEKSRLLSDRFSAERPKGSFSTLEIQRTEQGDSAMYLCAIGRSYEQYFGPGTRLTVT.

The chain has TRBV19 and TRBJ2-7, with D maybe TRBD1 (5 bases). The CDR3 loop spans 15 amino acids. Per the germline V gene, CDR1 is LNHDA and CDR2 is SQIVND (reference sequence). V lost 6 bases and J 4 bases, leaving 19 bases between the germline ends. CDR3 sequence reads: CASSNTAQGPYEQYF. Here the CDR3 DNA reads TGTGCCAGTAGCAATACCGCCCAGGGTCCATACGAGCAGTACTTC.